The 11 T cell receptor beta chains listed next were all sequenced from one sample in a study of blood T cell repertoires in COVID-19. Produced via immunoSEQ multiplex PCR; TCRdb's table is partial and in-frame only. The sample shows 70,000 to 90,000 clones, more than 80% of them seen only once. Sequences were obtained from peripheral blood. The source of these receptors is a human donor in a cohort sampled during active COVID-19.

V and J are TRBV4-2 and TRBJ1-6; 7 bases map to TRBD1. Germline-derived CDR1 and CDR2 are LGHNA and YNFKEQ. The ends lost 6 bases at V and 7 bases at J; junction bases unmatched: 9. The CDR3 covers 15 residues. CDR3 DNA sequence: TGTGCCAGCAGTGACCCACAGGGGCGAAATTCACCCCTCCACTTT. It codes for CASSDPQGRNSPLHF.

The chain joins TRBV2 to TRBJ2-7, with D perhaps TRBD2 (6 bases). Looked up from germline, CDR1 is SNHLY and CDR2 is FYNNEI. The germline V and J ends were trimmed by 6 bases and 2 bases, with 17 bases remaining between them. The CDR3 length is 15 residues. Here the CDR3 DNA reads TGTGCCAGCAGCCTAACCGGGACTCCTCCCTACGAGCAGTACTTC. It is translated as CASSLTGTPPYEQYF.

The V gene is TRBV7-9, the J gene TRBJ2-7, with a possible D match to TRBD2 (5 bases). The CDR3 extends over 13 amino acids. Trimming left V 5 bases short and J 1 base short, with 9 bases between. CDR1 is SEHNR and CDR2 is FQNEAQ in the germline V gene (reference sequence). This CDR3 is CASSRTRSYEQYF. The CDR3 nucleotides read TGTGCCAGCAGCCGCACTAGGTCCTACGAGCAGTACTTC.

The CDR3 nucleotides are TGTGCCAGCTGTATCGGGACAGGGGTAATTGGCTACACCTTC. Translating it yields CASCIGTGVIGYTF. The V gene is TRBV6-8, the J gene TRBJ1-2, with 10 positions matching TRBD1. V lost 8 bases to trimming and J lost 7 bases; unmatched junction nucleotides: 10. This CDR3 comprises 14 residues. Germline V lookup: CDR1 MNHGY, CDR2 SAAAGT.

V usage is TRBV3-1 (or the pseudogene TRBV3-2) and J usage is TRBJ2-3; possibly TRBD2 for D (5 bases). The V gene lost 0 bases and the J gene lost 9 bases, with 13 bases spanning the gap. From germline, CDR1 is LGHDT and CDR2 YNNKEL (reference sequence). The CDR3 consists of 14 residues. The CDR3 loop reads CASSQELADSTQYF. In DNA, the CDR3 is TGTGCCAGCAGCCAAGAGTTGGCGGACTCAACGCAGTATTTT.

The chain joins TRBV15 to TRBJ2-1, with unresolved D. Per the germline V gene, CDR1 is LNHNV and CDR2 is YYDKDF (reference sequence). The CDR3 covers 13 residues. V shed 4 bases and J shed 5 bases, with 9 bases lying between them. The CDR3 region is CATSTVPHNEQFF. CDR3 coding DNA: TGTGCCACCAGCACTGTCCCCCACAATGAGCAGTTCTTC.

V gene TRBV7-9 combines with J gene TRBJ1-1, with TRBD1 identical over 9 bases. This CDR3 spans 15 amino acids. Per the germline V gene, CDR1 is SEHNR and CDR2 is FQNEAQ (reference sequence). V was clipped by 4 bases and J by 4 bases; unmatched bases: 7. The CDR3: CASSSPDRGFTEAFF. In DNA form, the CDR3 reads TGTGCCAGCAGCTCCCCCGACAGGGGGTTCACTGAAGCTTTCTTT. The whole variable domain, filled in from reference TRBV7-9 and TRBJ1-1, reads DTGVSQNPRHKITKRGQNVTFRCDPISEHNRLYWYRQTLGQGPEFLTYFQNEAQLEKSRLLSDRFSAERPKGSFSTLEIQRTEQGDSAMYLCASSSPDRGFTEAFFGQGTRLTVV.

The chain uses TRBV4-2 and TRBJ2-2; TRBD2 matches at 8 bases. V lost 3 bases and J lost 1; bases outside the gene matches: 7. The CDR3 consists of 17 residues. The germline CDR1 and CDR2 sequences are LGHNA and YNFKEQ. The CDR3 nucleotides read TGTGCCAGCAGCCAGCGGTCGGGACTAGGGAACACCGGGGAGCTGTTTTTT. Translation gives CASSQRSGLGNTGELFF.

The rearrangement joins TRBV29-1 to TRBJ2-7; the match to TRBD1 covers 7 bases. Germline CDR1 SQVTM, CDR2 ANQGSEA. The ends lost 0 bases at V and 3 bases at J; junction bases unmatched: 11. The CDR3 loop spans 16 amino acids. The CDR3 loop is CSVEDRGRGSDYEQYF. CDR3 coding DNA: TGCAGCGTTGAAGATCGTGGCAGGGGGTCTGACTACGAGCAGTACTTC.

In DNA, the CDR3 is TGTGCCAGCAATATCCCGACAGGAGCTAACTATGGCTACACCTTC. This gives the protein CASNIPTGANYGYTF. V is TRBV28 and J is TRBJ1-2, with D tentatively TRBD1 (6 bases). This CDR3 has 15 amino acids. The germline CDR1 and CDR2 sequences are MDHEN and SYDVKM. Trimming removed 7 bases from V and 0 bases from J, with 15 bases in between.

This rearrangement joins TRBV30 to TRBJ2-5; 10 positions agree with TRBD2. The V and J ends lost 2 bases and 0 bases, in that order; junction bases with no gene match: 3. CDR3 length equals 15 residues. Germline CDR1 reads GTSNPN; CDR2 reads SVGIG (reference sequence). CDR3: CAWSKAGGYQETQYF. The CDR3 DNA is TGTGCCTGGAGTAAAGCGGGGGGGTACCAAGAGACCCAGTACTTC. The full variable domain, its missing parts supplied by reference TRBV30 and TRBJ2-5, is SQTIHQWPATLVQPVGSPLSLECTVEGTSNPNLYWYRQAAGRGLQLLFYSVGIGQISSEVPQNLSASRPQDRQFILSSKKLLLSDSGFYLCAWSKAGGYQETQYFGPGTRLLVL.